This record covers a single TCR beta chain. Assay used: immunoSEQ multiplex PCR; TCRdb lists only in-frame clones, some missing. The table shows 100,000 to 150,000 clones, with roughly nine tenths occurring only once. The data were taken from a study of T cell responses to AZD1222 COVID-19 vaccine. V lost 3 bases, J lost 2 bases, and 4 bases stayed unmatched. In germline, CDR1 is GTSNPN, CDR2 SVGIG (reference sequence). CDR3 length equals 14 residues. This receptor was identified in an adult in good health. The sample consisted of peripheral blood, taken on day 0 of AZD1222 vaccination. The rearrangement links TRBV30 to TRBJ1-2; the match to TRBD1 covers 9 bases. The CDR3 region is CAWRPTGGNYGYTF. For the CDR3, the DNA is TGTGCCTGGAGGCCAACAGGGGGCAACTATGGCTACACCTTC.